The 6 T cell receptor beta chains below all came from one sample that was sequenced in a study of control samples from healthy donors and cancer patients. Sequencing was performed with immunoSEQ multiplex PCR; in TCRdb, only in-frame clones are kept and a portion is missing. The table includes approximately 170,000 clones, around 90% detected once. The sequencing sample was made of blood. The receptor source for this set is a man under 40 in good health.

This clone occurred once. This chain links TRBV4-2 with TRBJ1-1, with TRBD1 matching over 8 bases. CDR1 is LGHNA, CDR2 YNFKEQ, per germline. The CDR3 extends over 13 amino acids. V dropped 0 bases and J dropped 11; count of bases not matched to a gene: 5. The CDR3 loop reads CASSQDAGGLAFF. CDR3 DNA: TGTGCCAGCAGCCAAGATGCAGGGGGCCTGGCTTTCTTT.

The chain combines TRBV5-3 with TRBJ2-7, with 8 bases fitting TRBD2. Being an ORF, TRBV5-3 has a function that is uncertain. The trim removed 0 bases at V and 2 bases at J, leaving 4 bases unmatched. This CDR3 is 15 amino acids long. The CDR3 nucleotides read TGTGCCAGAAGCTTGGTCGGGGGGGGTACCTACGAGCAGTACTTC. The encoded protein is CARSLVGGGTYEQYF.

In this sample, this clone turned up a few times. CDR3 loop: CASSLRQDPREQYF. CDR3 DNA sequence: TGTGCCAGCAGCTTGAGACAGGACCCTAGAGAGCAGTACTTC. The chain links TRBV12-1 to TRBJ2-7; TRBD1 was called by the table and not checked on the DNA. TRBV12-1 is a pseudogene locus. The CDR3 covers 14 residues.

The chain couples TRBV27 to TRBJ2-2; tentatively, D is TRBD1 (6 bases). Trimming cost V 6 bases and J 4 bases, with 12 bases left between them. The length of the CDR3 is 14 residues. Germline loops: CDR1 MNHEY, CDR2 SMNVEV (reference sequence). CDR3 coding DNA: TGTGCCAGCAGCCTTACAGGGCTCACCGGGGAGCTGTTTTTT. Its protein product is CASSLTGLTGELFF.

This clone was recorded only once. Other DNA sequences from this sample encode an identical CDR3 as well. The CDR3 DNA follows: TGTGCCAGCAGTTACGGACAGTTGAACACTGAAGCTTTCTTT. Translation: CASSYGQLNTEAFF. The V call is TRBV6-6, the J call TRBJ1-1, with TRBD1 as a possible D gene (6 bases). The CDR3 extends over 14 amino acids. Germline V gene sequence: CDR1 MNHNY, CDR2 SVGAGI (reference sequence). The V and J ends lost 2 bases and 0 bases respectively, with 7 bases between them.

J is TRBJ2-1 and V is TRBV30; a possible D gene is TRBD2 (5 bases). The CDR3 is made up of 13 amino acids. Germline V gives CDR1 GTSNPN, CDR2 SVGIG (reference sequence). The V and J ends lost 4 bases and 10 bases respectively, with 17 bases between them. Here the CDR3 reads CAWTVQLPGEQFF. The DNA of the CDR3 is TGTGCCTGGACGGTACAGCTCCCGGGGGAGCAGTTCTTC.